The source of this TCR beta chain is a study of monozygotic twins with inflammatory bowel disease. Study-level findings and limits: It was observed that concordant and discordant twins did not differ in repertoire similarity, possibly given limited power. Among IBD patients, TCRbeta diversity (inverse Simpson) was lower than in healthy co-twins. Patient repertoires may carry noise from differing immunosuppressive treatments.

CDR1 and CDR2 (germline): SGHTA, FQGNSA. This CDR3 has 16 residues. The unique tags termed UMIs, each holding a 6-nucleotide sample barcode, were added by means of template switching. TCRdb reprocessed the 5' RACE reads, keeping one entry per CDR3 protein, no DNA. There are hundreds of thousands of distinct CDR3 sequences in the sample, with 5.5% to 6.5% held by the top ten. Concerning this clonotype: Its target is not known.

V is TRBV7-2 and J is TRBJ2-3; TCRdb's assignment of TRBD1 cannot be checked, as there is no DNA. Sequencing was done on a sample of blood. The clonotype originates from a human donor with ulcerative colitis or Crohn's disease, or a healthy co-twin of an affected twin (not recorded which). The CDR3 loop reads CASYTSQGTSTDTQYF.